This TCR beta chain was captured by sequencing in a study of T-cell memory formation after mild COVID-19 (dated by TCRdb to the early 2020s). Describing the broader study: TCR sequence clusters from the two donors were found to be largely donor specific. In a couple of donors, T-cell clones that expanded and contracted after mild COVID-19 were tracked by sequencing TCRalpha and TCRbeta repertoires over time. Two young, previously healthy adult volunteers made up the cohort, one male and one female. Broader findings and caveats from the paper: Contracting CD4+ clones were found mainly in CM and EM memory subsets, while CD8+ clones were enriched in EMRA. Clones contracting from day 15 to 85 had balanced CD4/CD8 phenotypes, while a second wave expanding from day 15 to 37 was biased towards CD4+. Some responding clones were detected in pre-infection memory, which suggested that pre-existing cross-reactive memory T cells had joined the SARS-CoV-2 response. Only two mild cases were covered in the study, and larger cohorts including severe cases with pre-infection samples were considered necessary. Whether the second-wave clones peaking on day 37 were SARS-CoV-2 specific was not confirmed.

V is cut by 5 bases and J by 5 bases, and the space between the germline ends is 18 bases. In the germline V gene (reference sequence), CDR1 corresponds to SGHAT and CDR2 to FQDESV. The CDR3 sequence holds 15 residues, the cysteine and phenylalanine included. Here the CDR3 DNA is all that survives: 45 bases in frame from base 1. Of note for this clonotype: It has no known antigen specificity. Base qualities were left out, and no much larger clone turns up one base away.

Ficoll-Paque density gradient centrifugation was used to isolate PBMCs. Reads for this sample came from an Illumina NovaSeq 6000. TCRalpha and TCRbeta cDNA libraries were constructed by 5'RACE with constant-segment primers, with sample barcodes and unique molecular identifiers being introduced. Trizol reagent was used to extract RNA from every sample. Amplification of the libraries took two PCR steps, and the second step added a second sample barcode plus Illumina TruSeq adapters. Sequencing of the libraries was done on an Illumina NovaSeq, producing 2 x 150 bp paired-end reads. The original methods were these. Demultiplexing of reads and collapsing into UMI-guided consensus sequences were performed with migec v1.2.7. With mixcr v2.1.11, UMI consensuses were aligned to TRA and TRB V and J templates and assembled into clonotypes. Clonotypes were classified as expanded or contracted when called significant by both edgeR and NoisET, with noise models trained on biological replicates. For edgeR calls, the thresholds were a false discovery rate-adjusted p below 0.01 and a log2 fold-change of 1. PCA with hierarchical clustering of max-normalized trajectories of the 1000 most abundant clonotypes was used as exploratory dynamics analysis. Separately sequenced CD4+ and CD8+ repertoires were used to assign a CD4 or CD8 phenotype to each responding clone. The public reads were quality trimmed at Q25 with fastp and then assembled into clones with MiXCR by TCRdb, keeping productive beta chains. Under each unique CDR3 protein, matching rows form one entry showing the most common genes and DNA. TCRdb, not the authors, supplied the V and J calls. In this sample the table shows 430,000 or so distinct CDR3 sequences, 25% of which occur a single time. In total, the top ten clones hold around 12% of the sample.

The receptor was derived from an adult woman who had mild COVID-19 (a few samples of this study predate the infection). The sample titles of this study are shuffled in the database, so cell type and time point are left out; the donor was told from shared clones. The sample taken for sequencing was PBMCs or a T cell subset sorted from them (not recorded which). The chain was built from TRBV11-1 and TRBJ2-5; the D gene is perhaps TRBD2, from 6 matching bases. The sequenced DNA: TGTGCCAGCAGCCCCCACGATTCGGGGGAGGAGACCCAGTACTTC. It specifies CASSPHDSGEETQYF.